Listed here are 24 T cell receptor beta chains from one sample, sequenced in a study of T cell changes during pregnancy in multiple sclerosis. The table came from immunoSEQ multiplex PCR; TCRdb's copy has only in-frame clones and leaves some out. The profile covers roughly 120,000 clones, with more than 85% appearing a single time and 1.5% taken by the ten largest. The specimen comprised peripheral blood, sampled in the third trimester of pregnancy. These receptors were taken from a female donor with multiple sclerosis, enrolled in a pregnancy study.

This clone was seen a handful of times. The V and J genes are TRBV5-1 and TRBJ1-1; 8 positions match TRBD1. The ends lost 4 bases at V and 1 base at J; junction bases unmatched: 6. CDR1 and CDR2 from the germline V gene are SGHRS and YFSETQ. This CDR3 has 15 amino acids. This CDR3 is CASSPQGQENTEAFF. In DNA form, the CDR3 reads TGCGCCAGCAGCCCACAGGGACAGGAGAACACTGAAGCTTTCTTT.

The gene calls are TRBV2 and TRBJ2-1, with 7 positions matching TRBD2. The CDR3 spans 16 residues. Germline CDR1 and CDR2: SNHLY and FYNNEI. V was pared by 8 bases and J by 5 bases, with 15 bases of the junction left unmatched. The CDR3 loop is CASSIRMTGGNNEQFF. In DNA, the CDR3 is TGTGCCAGCTCAATACGTATGACGGGGGGAAACAATGAGCAGTTCTTC.

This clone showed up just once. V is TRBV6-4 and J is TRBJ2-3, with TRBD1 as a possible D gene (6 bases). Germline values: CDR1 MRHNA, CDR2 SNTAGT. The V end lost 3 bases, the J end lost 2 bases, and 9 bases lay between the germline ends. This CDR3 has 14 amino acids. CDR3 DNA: TGTGCCAGCAGTGAAGGACAGCCCACAGATACGCAGTATTTT. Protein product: CASSEGQPTDTQYF.

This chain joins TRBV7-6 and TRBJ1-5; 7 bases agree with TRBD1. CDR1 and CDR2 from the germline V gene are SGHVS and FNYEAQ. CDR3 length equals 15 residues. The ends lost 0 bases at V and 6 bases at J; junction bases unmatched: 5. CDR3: CASSLAKGAGQPQHF. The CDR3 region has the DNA TGTGCCAGCAGCTTAGCGAAGGGGGCTGGTCAGCCCCAGCATTTT.

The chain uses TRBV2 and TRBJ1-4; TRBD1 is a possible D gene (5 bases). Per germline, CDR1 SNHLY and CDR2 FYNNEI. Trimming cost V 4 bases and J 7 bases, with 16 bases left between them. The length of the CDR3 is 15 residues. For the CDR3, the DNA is TGTGCCAGCAGTGGAAACAGGAGGGGCGGTGAAAAACTGTTTTTT. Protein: CASSGNRRGGEKLFF.

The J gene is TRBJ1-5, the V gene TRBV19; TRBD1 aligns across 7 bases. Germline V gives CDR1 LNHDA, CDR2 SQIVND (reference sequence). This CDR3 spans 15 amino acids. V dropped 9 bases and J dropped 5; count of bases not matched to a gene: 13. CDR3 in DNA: TGTGCCAGCCGGGACAGCACCTCCCCGCATCAGCCCCAGCATTTT. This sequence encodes CASRDSTSPHQPQHF.

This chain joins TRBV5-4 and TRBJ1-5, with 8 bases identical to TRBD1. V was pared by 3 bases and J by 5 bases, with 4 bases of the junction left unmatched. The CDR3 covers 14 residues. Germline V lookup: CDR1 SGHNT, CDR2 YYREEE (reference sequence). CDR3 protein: CASSSSGQDQPQHF. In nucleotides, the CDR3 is TGTGCCAGCAGCTCCTCGGGACAGGATCAGCCCCAGCATTTT.

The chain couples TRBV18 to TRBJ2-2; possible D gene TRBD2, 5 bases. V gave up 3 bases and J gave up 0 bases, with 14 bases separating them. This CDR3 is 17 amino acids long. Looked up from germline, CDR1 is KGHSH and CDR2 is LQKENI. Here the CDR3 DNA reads TGTGCCAGCTCACCTTACGGACTCCGCGCGAACACCGGGGAGCTGTTTTTT. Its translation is CASSPYGLRANTGELFF.

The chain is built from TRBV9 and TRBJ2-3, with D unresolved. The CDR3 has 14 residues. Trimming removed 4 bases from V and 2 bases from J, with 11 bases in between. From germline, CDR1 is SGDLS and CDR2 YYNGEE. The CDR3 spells CASSLDHTTDTQYF. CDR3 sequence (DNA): TGTGCCAGCAGCTTAGACCACACCACAGATACGCAGTATTTT.

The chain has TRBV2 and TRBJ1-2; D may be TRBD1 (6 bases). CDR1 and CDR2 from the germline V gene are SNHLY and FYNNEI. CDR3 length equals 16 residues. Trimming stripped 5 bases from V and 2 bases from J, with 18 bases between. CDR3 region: CASSNSQGRGNYGYTF. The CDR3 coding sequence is TGTGCCAGCAGTAATTCACAGGGAAGGGGGAACTATGGCTACACCTTC.

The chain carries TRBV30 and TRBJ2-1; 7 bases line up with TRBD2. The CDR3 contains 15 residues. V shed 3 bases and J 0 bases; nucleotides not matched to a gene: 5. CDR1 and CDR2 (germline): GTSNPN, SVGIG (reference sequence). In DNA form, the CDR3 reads TGTGCCTGGAGCCCATTAGCGGGCTCCTACAATGAGCAGTTCTTC. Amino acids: CAWSPLAGSYNEQFF.

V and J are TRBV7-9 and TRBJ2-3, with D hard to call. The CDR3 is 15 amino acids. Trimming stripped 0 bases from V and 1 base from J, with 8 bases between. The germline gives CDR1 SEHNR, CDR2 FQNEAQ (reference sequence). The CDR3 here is CASSLATPGTDTQYF. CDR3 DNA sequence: TGTGCCAGCAGCTTAGCTACACCCGGCACAGATACGCAGTATTTT. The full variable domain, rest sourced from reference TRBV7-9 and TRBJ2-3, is DTGVSQNPRHKITKRGQNVTFRCDPISEHNRLYWYRQTLGQGPEFLTYFQNEAQLEKSRLLSDRFSAERPKGSFSTLEIQRTEQGDSAMYLCASSLATPGTDTQYFGPGTRLTVL.

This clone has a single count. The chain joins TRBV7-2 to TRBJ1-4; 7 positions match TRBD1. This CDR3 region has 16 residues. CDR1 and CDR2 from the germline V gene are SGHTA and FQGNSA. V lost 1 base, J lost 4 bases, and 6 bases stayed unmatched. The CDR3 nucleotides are TGTGCCAGCAGCTTAGTTCCCCAGGGGGTTAATGAAAAACTGTTTTTT. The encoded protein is CASSLVPQGVNEKLFF.

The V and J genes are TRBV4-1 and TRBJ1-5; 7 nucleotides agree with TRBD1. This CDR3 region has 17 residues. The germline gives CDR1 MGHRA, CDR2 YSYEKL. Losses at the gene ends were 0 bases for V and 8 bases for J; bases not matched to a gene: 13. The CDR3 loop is CASSQDRGTARGEPQHF. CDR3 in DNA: TGCGCCAGCAGCCAAGATCGTGGGACAGCGAGGGGGGAGCCCCAGCATTTT.

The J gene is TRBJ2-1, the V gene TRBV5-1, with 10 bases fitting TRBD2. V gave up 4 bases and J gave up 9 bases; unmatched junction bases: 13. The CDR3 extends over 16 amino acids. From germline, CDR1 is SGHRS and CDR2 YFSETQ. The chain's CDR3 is CASSTGRAGGYTEQFF. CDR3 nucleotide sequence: TGCGCCAGCAGCACCGGGAGAGCGGGAGGGTATACTGAGCAGTTCTTC.

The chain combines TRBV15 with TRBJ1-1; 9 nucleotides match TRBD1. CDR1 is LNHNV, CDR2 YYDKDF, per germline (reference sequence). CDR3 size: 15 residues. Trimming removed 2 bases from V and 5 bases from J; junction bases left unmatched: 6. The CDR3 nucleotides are TGTGCCACCAGCAGATCCGGGACAGGGATGACTGAAGCTTTCTTT. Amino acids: CATSRSGTGMTEAFF. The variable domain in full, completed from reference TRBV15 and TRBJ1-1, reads DAMVIQNPRYQVTQFGKPVTLSCSQTLNHNVMYWYQQKSSQAPKLLFHYYDKDFNNEADTPDNFQSRRPNTSFCFLDIRSPGLGDTAMYLCATSRSGTGMTEAFFGQGTRLTVV.

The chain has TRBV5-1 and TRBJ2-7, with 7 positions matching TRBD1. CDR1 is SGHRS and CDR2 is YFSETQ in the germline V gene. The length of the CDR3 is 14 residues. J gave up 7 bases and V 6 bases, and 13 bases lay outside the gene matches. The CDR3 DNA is TGCGCCAGCACCATAGCCGGGACAGCGGTTGAGCAGTACTTC. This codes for CASTIAGTAVEQYF.

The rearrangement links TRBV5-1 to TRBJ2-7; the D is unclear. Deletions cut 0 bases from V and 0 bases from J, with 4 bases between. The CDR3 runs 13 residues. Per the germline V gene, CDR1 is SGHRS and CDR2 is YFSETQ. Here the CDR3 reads CASSLGSSYEQYF. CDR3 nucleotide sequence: TGCGCCAGCAGCTTGGGTAGCTCCTACGAGCAGTACTTC.

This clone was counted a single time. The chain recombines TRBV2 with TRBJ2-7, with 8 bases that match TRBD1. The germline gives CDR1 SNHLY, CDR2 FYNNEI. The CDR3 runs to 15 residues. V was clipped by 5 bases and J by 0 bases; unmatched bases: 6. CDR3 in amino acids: CASSHTGGTSYEQYF. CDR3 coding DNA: TGTGCCAGCAGTCACACAGGGGGAACCTCCTACGAGCAGTACTTC.

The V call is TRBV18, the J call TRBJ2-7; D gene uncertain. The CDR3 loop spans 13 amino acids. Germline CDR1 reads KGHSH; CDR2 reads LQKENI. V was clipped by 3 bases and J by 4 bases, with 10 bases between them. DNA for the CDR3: TGTGCCAGCTCACCGGTACAGACGTACGAGCAGTACTTC. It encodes CASSPVQTYEQYF.

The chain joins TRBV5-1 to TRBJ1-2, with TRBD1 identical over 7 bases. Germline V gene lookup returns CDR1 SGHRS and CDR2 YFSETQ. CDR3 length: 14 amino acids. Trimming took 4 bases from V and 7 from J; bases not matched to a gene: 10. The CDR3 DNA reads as TGCGCCAGCAGCCCGACGCAGGGGGGAAGTGGCTACACCTTC. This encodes CASSPTQGGSGYTF. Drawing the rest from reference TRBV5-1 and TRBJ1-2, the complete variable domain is KAGVTQTPRYLIKTRGQQVTLSCSPISGHRSVSWYQQTPGQGLQFLFEYFSETQRNKGNFPGRFSGRQFSNSRSEMNVSTLELGDSALYLCASSPTQGGSGYTFGSGTRLTVV.

The CDR3, as DNA: TGTGCCAGCAGTTTGACAGAGAACTATGGCTACACCTTC. Translation: CASSLTENYGYTF. V usage is TRBV6-5 and J usage is TRBJ1-2, with D tentatively TRBD1 (5 bases). V lost 4 bases to trimming and J lost 2 bases, with 8 bases between them. Per germline, CDR1 MNHEY and CDR2 SVGAGI. The CDR3 has 13 residues.

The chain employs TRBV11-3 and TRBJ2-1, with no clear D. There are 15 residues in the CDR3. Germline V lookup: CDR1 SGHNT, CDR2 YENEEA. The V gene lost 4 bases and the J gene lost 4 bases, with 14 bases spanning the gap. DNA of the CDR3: TGTGCCAGCAGCTCCCCAGCCGCGCGGTACAATGAGCAGTTCTTC. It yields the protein CASSSPAARYNEQFF.

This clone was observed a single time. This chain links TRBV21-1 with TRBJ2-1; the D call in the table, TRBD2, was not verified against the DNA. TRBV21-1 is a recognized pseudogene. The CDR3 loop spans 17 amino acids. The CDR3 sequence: CASRTPPSQSSYNEQFF. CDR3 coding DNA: TGTGCCAGCAGGACTCCCCCGAGCCAAAGCTCCTACAATGAGCAGTTCTTC.